This T cell receptor (beta chain) was documented in a study of T cell changes during pregnancy in multiple sclerosis. Germline values: CDR1 SGHTA, CDR2 FQGNSA. Trimming took 5 bases from V and 7 from J; bases not matched to a gene: 8. This CDR3 is 15 amino acids long. Assay used: immunoSEQ multiplex PCR; TCRdb lists only in-frame clones, some missing. The sample carries roughly 60,000 clones, roughly nine tenths recorded once. V gene TRBV7-2 combines with J gene TRBJ1-6, with 7 bases that match TRBD1. Here the sequenced sample was CD4+ T cells from peripheral blood mononuclear cells, taken in the first trimester of pregnancy. The origin of this receptor is a female donor with multiple sclerosis, enrolled in a pregnancy study. CDR3 sequence: CASSVAPQGNSPLHF. The CDR3 DNA reads as TGTGCCAGCAGCGTTGCCCCACAGGGGAATTCACCCCTCCACTTT.